Listed below are T cell receptor beta chains from one sample, sequenced in a study of PD-L1 blockade in urothelial cancer. Libraries were prepared by immunoSEQ multiplex PCR; TCRdb keeps only in-frame clonotypes and omits some of them. The table lists roughly 50,000 clones, around 88% of them singletons. This specimen was PBMCs, taken around atezolizumab (anti-PD-L1) treatment. These receptors all come from a woman in her sixties or seventies with urothelial cancer. Each CDR3 is given with its conserved first and last residue. The order of the fields is J gene, V gene, D gene, clone size, CDR3 protein, CDR3 DNA. D genes are given only for firm matches. Where a row states a size, it is once, few, many or the class of an expanded clone; other rows omit it.

>TRBJ2-7|TRBV5-6|.|.
CASSLIGLLYEQYF
TGTGCCAGCAGCTTGATCGGACTTTTGTACGAGCAGTACTTC
>TRBJ2-7|TRBV6-5|.|.
CASSFRQTYEQYF
TGTGCCAGCAGTTTCCGACAGACCTACGAGCAGTACTTC
>TRBJ2-3|TRBV29-1|.|once
CSVEERITRNTDTQYF
TGCAGCGTTGAGGAGAGGATTACCCGAAACACAGATACGCAGTATTTT
>TRBJ2-7|TRBV9|.|.
CASSVDHAAYEQYF
TGTGCCAGCAGCGTAGATCACGCAGCCTACGAGCAGTACTTC
>TRBJ2-7|TRBV18|TRBD2|.
CASSPSGRLSYEQYF
TGTGCCAGCTCACCAAGCGGGAGGCTTTCCTACGAGCAGTACTTC
>TRBJ2-6|TRBV7-9|.|.
CASSLARQGTPTGANVLTF
TGTGCCAGCAGCTTAGCCCGACAAGGCACCCCAACCGGGGCCAACGTCCTGACTTTC
>TRBJ1-2|TRBV4-3|TRBD1|.
CASSQDMTGLSLGYGYTF
TGCGCCAGCAGCCAAGATATGACAGGGCTCTCTCTAGGGTATGGCTACACCTTC
>TRBJ1-2|TRBV6-1|TRBD1|once
CASREGAHNNYGYTF
TGTGCCAGCAGAGAGGGGGCGCATAATAACTATGGCTACACCTTC
>TRBJ1-3|TRBV7-2|.|.
CASRSGSGNTIYF
TGTGCCAGCAGGTCGGGGTCTGGAAACACCATATATTTT
>TRBJ2-2|TRBV11-3|.|few
CASSLVSTGELFF
TGTGCCAGCAGCTTAGTCAGTACCGGGGAGCTGTTTTTT
>TRBJ2-7|TRBV13|TRBD1|.
CASSSGQGPYEQYF
TGTGCCAGCAGCTCAGGACAGGGTCCCTACGAGCAGTACTTC
>TRBJ2-3|TRBV4-2|TRBD1|.
CASSALPGGRTDTQYF
TGTGCCAGCAGCGCCCTCCCAGGGGGCAGAACAGATACGCAGTATTTT
>TRBJ2-1|TRBV14|.|.
CASSQVGVGVYNEQFF
TGTGCCAGCAGCCAAGTTGGCGTGGGAGTCTACAATGAGCAGTTCTTC
>TRBJ2-2|TRBV4-3|TRBD2|.
CASSQIAGRELFF
TGCGCCAGCAGCCAAATAGCGGGGAGGGAGCTGTTTTTT
>TRBJ2-7|TRBV5-1|TRBD2|.
CASSPTSGGYEQYF
TGCGCCAGCAGCCCGACTAGCGGGGGCTACGAGCAGTACTTC
>TRBJ2-5|TRBV7-3|.|.
CASSFRNQETQYF
TGTGCCAGCAGTTTTAGAAACCAAGAGACCCAGTACTTC
>TRBJ2-7|TRBV10-3|TRBD1|.
CAIRSDRDEQYF
TGTGCCATCAGGTCAGACAGGGACGAGCAGTACTTC
>TRBJ2-4|TRBV19|.|.
CASTSPGRDIQYF
TGTGCCAGTACTTCCCCAGGGCGAGACATTCAGTACTTC
>TRBJ2-3|TRBV6-6|TRBD2|.
CASSFGLAGGPGTQYF
TGTGCCAGCAGCTTTGGACTAGCGGGAGGTCCAGGTACGCAGTATTTT
>TRBJ2-5|TRBV5-1|.|.
CASSLIRDKIRQETQYF
TGCGCCAGCAGCCTTATCCGGGACAAAATACGGCAAGAGACCCAGTACTTC
>TRBJ2-3|TRBV28|TRBD2|few
CASSLAGGPLDTQYF
TGTGCCAGCAGTTTAGCGGGAGGGCCTTTGGATACGCAGTATTTT
>TRBJ2-1|TRBV7-9|TRBD2|once
CASSPRAGPPSEQFF
TGTGCCAGCAGTCCCAGAGCGGGACCCCCATCGGAGCAGTTCTTC
>TRBJ1-5|TRBV19|.|.
CASSITQTLNQPQHF
TGTGCCAGTAGTATAACTCAGACACTCAATCAGCCCCAGCATTTT
>TRBJ2-7|TRBV5-4|.|.
CASSPRPGDLRYF
TGTGCCAGCAGCCCTAGACCGGGTGACTTGAGGTACTTC
>TRBJ1-5|TRBV2|.|.
CASRLYLYSNQPQHF
TGTGCCAGCAGATTGTATCTTTATAGCAATCAGCCCCAGCATTTT
>TRBJ2-7|TRBV11-2|TRBD1|.
CASSSGQMVNEQYF
TGTGCCAGCAGCTCGGGACAGATGGTCAACGAGCAGTACTTC
>TRBJ2-2|TRBV7-2|TRBD2|.
CASSLAGGGGTGELFF
TGTGCCAGCAGCTTAGCAGGCGGGGGGGGGACCGGGGAGCTGTTTTTT
>TRBJ1-1|TRBV5-1|.|.
CASSLQGNTEAFF
TGCGCCAGCAGCTTACAGGGGAACACTGAAGCTTTCTTT